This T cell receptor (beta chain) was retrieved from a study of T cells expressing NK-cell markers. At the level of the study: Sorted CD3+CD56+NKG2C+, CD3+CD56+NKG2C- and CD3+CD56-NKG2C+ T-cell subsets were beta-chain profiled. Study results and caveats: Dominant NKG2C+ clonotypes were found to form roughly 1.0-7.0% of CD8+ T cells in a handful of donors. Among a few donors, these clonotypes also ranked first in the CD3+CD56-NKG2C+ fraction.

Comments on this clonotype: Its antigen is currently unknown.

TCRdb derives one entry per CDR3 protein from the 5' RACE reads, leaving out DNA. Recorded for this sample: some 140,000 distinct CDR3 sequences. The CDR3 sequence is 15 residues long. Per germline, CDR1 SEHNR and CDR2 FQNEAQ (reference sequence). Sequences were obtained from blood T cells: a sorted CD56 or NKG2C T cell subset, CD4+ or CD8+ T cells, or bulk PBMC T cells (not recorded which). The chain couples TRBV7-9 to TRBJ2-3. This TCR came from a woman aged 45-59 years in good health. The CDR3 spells CASSLVPSTTDTQYF.